These T cell receptor beta chains were read from a single sample in a study of blood T cell repertoires in COVID-19. Profiling relied on immunoSEQ multiplex PCR, and the TCRdb table lists in-frame clones only, not all of them. The sample contains hundreds of thousands of clones, more than 70% of which appear only once. Sample: peripheral blood. Source of these receptors: a woman in her sixties or seventies with COVID-19, enrolled during active disease. CDR3s include the opening cysteine and the closing phenylalanine or tryptophan. The D gene is left open where the match is weak. Where a row states a size, it is once, few, many or the class of an expanded clone; other rows omit it.

- | TRBJ2-5 | once | TRBV3-1/TRBV3-2 | TGTGCCAGCAGCCCAACGATGAGAGAGACCCAGTACTTC | CASSPTMRETQYF
TRBD1 | TRBJ2-1 | - | TRBV7-2 | TGTGCCAGCAGCTTGGGGACAGGGAGCAATGAGCAGTTCTTC | CASSLGTGSNEQFF
TRBD2 | TRBJ2-1 | - | TRBV9 | TGTGCCAGCAGCCACCAGCGGGGGGAAAACAATGAGCAGTTCTTC | CASSHQRGENNEQFF
- | TRBJ2-3 | - | TRBV11-3 | TGTGCCAGCAGCTTTCGGGACTCCCACACAGATACGCAGTATTTT | CASSFRDSHTDTQYF
- | TRBJ1-2 | - | TRBV19 | TGTGCCAGTAGTGTGAACCCTAGGGGCTATGACTACACCTTC | CASSVNPRGYDYTF
TRBD1 | TRBJ2-7 | - | TRBV5-6 | TGTGCCAGCAGCTTGCGGACAGGGGCTTGGTACGAGCAGTACTTC | CASSLRTGAWYEQYF
TRBD1 | TRBJ2-7 | - | TRBV30 | TGTGCCTGGAGTGCGGGACAGGGGGTCCACGAGCAGTACTTC | CAWSAGQGVHEQYF
TRBD1 | TRBJ1-3 | - | TRBV3-1/TRBV3-2 | TGTGCCAGCAGCCACGGACAGGGGAGAAACACCATATATTTT | CASSHGQGRNTIYF
- | TRBJ1-1 | - | TRBV30 | TGTGCCTGGAGGGATGACAGATACACTGAAGCTTTCTTT | CAWRDDRYTEAFF
- | TRBJ2-5 | - | TRBV27 | TGTGCCAGCAGTTTATCGGAGCGGCCCCAAGAGACCCAGTACTTC | CASSLSERPQETQYF
TRBD1 | TRBJ1-5 | - | TRBV27 | TGTGCCAGCAGTCTGGGACAGGGGGGACCCCTAAATCAGCCCCAGCATTTT | CASSLGQGGPLNQPQHF
- | TRBJ2-3 | - | TRBV2 | TGTGCCAGCAGTGAAGGAGGAGGTCACACAGATACGCAGTATTTT | CASSEGGGHTDTQYF
- | TRBJ2-7 | - | TRBV5-1 | TGCGCCAGCAGCCTAATCCTAGACCCCCGCGAGCAGTACTTC | CASSLILDPREQYF
TRBD1 | TRBJ1-1 | - | TRBV5-1 | TGCGCCAGCAGCCAGGGACAGGGGTTCACTGAAGCTTTCTTT | CASSQGQGFTEAFF
- | TRBJ2-7 | - | TRBV28 | TGTGCCAGCAGGACAGGATACGAGCAGTACTTC | CASRTGYEQYF
- | TRBJ2-3 | - | TRBV7-3 | TGTGCCAGCAGTTCCAACTCAGATACGCAGTATTTT | CASSSNSDTQYF
- | TRBJ2-7 | - | TRBV7-3 | TGTGCCAGCAGTCCCCAGGGCTCAGGACCCTACGAGCAGTACTTC | CASSPQGSGPYEQYF
- | TRBJ1-1 | once | TRBV5-4 | TGTGCCAGCAGCTTGGCGAGGGTGAACACTGAAGCTTTCTTT | CASSLARVNTEAFF
TRBD1 | TRBJ1-2 | - | TRBV6-5 | TGTGCCAGCAGTTACTTCCGGGACAGTTATGGCTACACCTTC | CASSYFRDSYGYTF
- | TRBJ1-1 | - | TRBV6-5 | TGTGCCAGCAGGTACAGGGAGAGGTGGGCTAACACTGAAGCTTTCTTT | CASRYRERWANTEAFF
TRBD2 | TRBJ2-5 | - | TRBV5-1 | TGCGCCAGCAGGGATAGCGGGGGCCCGGAGGAGACCCAGTACTTC | CASRDSGGPEETQYF
- | TRBJ1-1 | - | TRBV4-1 | TGCGCCAGCAGTCAAATGTTTACGATATCGGTTGAAGCTTTCTTT | CASSQMFTISVEAFF
TRBD1 | TRBJ1-4 | once | TRBV18 | TGTGCCAGCTCGCCGGGACAGGGCCATGAAAAACTGTTTTTT | CASSPGQGHEKLFF
TRBD2 | TRBJ2-5 | - | TRBV9 | TGTGCCAGCAGCGTAGGGCAGCGGGGGGTCCAAGAGACCCAGTACTTC | CASSVGQRGVQETQYF
- | TRBJ1-2 | - | TRBV19 | TGTGCCAGTGGTCAAAACAGAGACAGAAACTATGGCTACACCTTC | CASGQNRDRNYGYTF
TRBD2 | TRBJ2-3 | - | TRBV18 | TGTGCCAGCTCACCGTTTCAGCGGGGGGGCACAGATACGCAGTATTTT | CASSPFQRGGTDTQYF
TRBD2 | TRBJ2-5 | - | TRBV6-6 | TGTGCCAGCAGTTACCCAGGCGGGGGACAAGAGACCCAGTACTTC | CASSYPGGGQETQYF
TRBD1 | TRBJ2-5 | - | TRBV5-1 | TGCGCCAGCAGCTTGGAGGGGGCGTTTGGGGAGACCCAGTACTTC | CASSLEGAFGETQYF
- | TRBJ2-7 | - | TRBV15 | TGTGCCACCAGCAGAGGGGGAGAGGGCAACTACGAGCAGTACTTC | CATSRGGEGNYEQYF
- | TRBJ2-4 | - | TRBV21-1 | TGTGCCAGCAGCAAAGAGGCGGGGGGGCCGGACAAAAACATTCAGTACTTC | CASSKEAGGPDKNIQYF
- | TRBJ1-2 | - | TRBV30 | TGTGCCTGGAGTCTGCAGGGTAACTATGGCTACACCTTC | CAWSLQGNYGYTF
TRBD1 | TRBJ1-6 | - | TRBV6-2/TRBV6-3 | TGTGCCAGCAGTTATCGGGACAGGGGTAATTCACCCCTCCACTTT | CASSYRDRGNSPLHF
TRBD2 | TRBJ2-1 | - | TRBV2 | TGTGCCAGCAGATCGACTAGCGGGGGGCTAAACCTCTACAATGAGCAGTTCTTC | CASRSTSGGLNLYNEQFF
- | TRBJ1-1 | - | TRBV30 | TGTGCCTGGAGTGTACCAGAGAACACTGAAGCTTTCTTT | CAWSVPENTEAFF
TRBD1 | TRBJ1-2 | few | TRBV6-6 | TGTGCCAGCAGTTATGAGGGACAGGGGAAGGATGGCTACACCTTC | CASSYEGQGKDGYTF
TRBD2 | TRBJ2-5 | once | TRBV6-5 | TGTGCCAGCAGGCTAGCGGGGGGGACAGAGACCCAGTACTTC | CASRLAGGTETQYF
TRBD1 | TRBJ1-1 | - | TRBV6-5 | TGTGCCAGCAGGGACAGGGCTGCGGCTTTCTTT | CASRDRAAAFF
- | TRBJ2-7 | once | TRBV20-1 | TGCAGTGCTACACAGCCGTACGAGCAGTACTTC | CSATQPYEQYF
TRBD1 | TRBJ1-2 | - | TRBV28 | TGTGCCAGCAGTTTACTCAGGGGGGAGTATGGCTACACCTTC | CASSLLRGEYGYTF
- | TRBJ2-1 | - | TRBV4-1 | TGCGCCAGCAGCCAAGGATCCGACAGGGGAGGGAGATCCTACAATGAGCAGTTCTTC | CASSQGSDRGGRSYNEQFF
TRBD1 | TRBJ2-4 | - | TRBV6-5 | TGTGCCAGCAGAGATTGGACAGGGCGAGAGAACATTCAGTACTTC | CASRDWTGRENIQYF
- | TRBJ1-2 | few | TRBV19 | TGTGCCAGTAGTTTTCGTGAAGCGGATGGCTACACCTTC | CASSFREADGYTF